This TCR beta chain was found in a study of blood T cell repertoires in COVID-19. Study overall: COVID-19 samples collected from the United States, Italy and Spain covered acute and convalescent phases. Sources were T cells, B-cell-depleted T cells, or PBMCs; the material itself was cDNA or gDNA.

V shed 7 bases, J shed 1 base, and the junction held 3 bases outside the gene matches. The CDR3 sequence is 14 residues long. Germline lookup yields CDR1 KGHDR and CDR2 SFDVKD. This table comes from immunoSEQ multiplex PCR, and its TCRdb copy is limited to in-frame clones, with some not included. Among a few hundred thousand clones listed, approximately 92% were seen once. The study recruited people aged roughly 18 to 100 years across approximately 23 US areas. Assignment of participants to cohorts was predicated upon participant-reported clinical history. The J gene is TRBJ2-3, the V gene TRBV24-1; 8 bases align to TRBD2. What was sequenced was PBMCs or T cells enriched from blood (not recorded which). The TCR sequence derives from a woman aged 18-30 years in a cohort exposed to, infected with or recovered from COVID-19 (not recorded which). The CDR3 region has the DNA TGTGCCACCAGCTCGACTAGCGGCACAGATACGCAGTATTTT. Encoded protein: CATSSTSGTDTQYF.